Following are 2 T cell receptor beta chains from one sample sequenced in a study of CD8+CD57+ T cells in acquired aplastic anemia. CDR3 and TCR beta VDJ profiling relied on a genomic DNA template. Via MiXCR, TCRdb re-called the reads, giving one row per CDR3 protein. The sample has a few hundred thousand distinct CDR3 sequences, approximately 35% seen once. Input material: sorted CD4+, CD8+, or CD8+CD57+ T cells (not recorded which) from PBMCs. Every receptor here comes from a human donor in good health, serving as a control.

This clonotype was recorded many times. The gene calls are TRBV10-3 and TRBJ1-5; D not resolved. Trimming left V 7 bases short and J 4 bases short, with 11 bases between. This CDR3 comprises 13 residues. Germline lookup yields CDR1 ENHRY and CDR2 SYGVKD. The CDR3 DNA sequence: TGTGCCATCACGCAGACCCTAAATCAGCCCCAGCATTTT. Protein: CAITQTLNQPQHF.

The V and J genes are TRBV3-1 and TRBJ1-1; D remains ambiguous. Germline CDR1 is LGHDT and CDR2 is YNNKEL (reference sequence). Trimming stripped 0 bases from V and 2 bases from J, with 10 bases between. CDR3 length equals 15 residues. The CDR3 loop is CASSQDPGRNTEAFF. CDR3 in DNA: TGTGCCAGCAGCCAAGATCCCGGCAGAAACACTGAAGCTTTCTTT.